This T cell receptor (beta chain) originates from a study of blood T cell repertoires in COVID-19. On the study more broadly: Samples taken during acute and convalescent COVID-19 were collected in the United States, Italy and Spain.

During active infection, Seattle patients enrolled and were then monitored through disease. Some clones are missing from TCRdb's copy, which holds only in-frame ones; the method was immunoSEQ multiplex PCR. The sample gives 220,000 or so clones, 86% of which show up once; roughly a tenth is in the top ten. V dropped 0 bases and J dropped 6 bases, with 12 bases sitting between them. The CDR3 length is 15 residues. Sequenced: peripheral blood. V usage is TRBV23-1 and J usage is TRBJ1-5, with D tentatively TRBD1 (5 bases). TRBV23-1 is recorded as an ORF, its role being uncertain. This receptor was taken from a woman aged 45 to 65 with COVID-19, enrolled during active disease. The CDR3 spells CASSQSRQGGQPQHF. CDR3 in DNA: TGCGCCAGCAGTCAATCAAGGCAGGGCGGTCAGCCCCAGCATTTT.